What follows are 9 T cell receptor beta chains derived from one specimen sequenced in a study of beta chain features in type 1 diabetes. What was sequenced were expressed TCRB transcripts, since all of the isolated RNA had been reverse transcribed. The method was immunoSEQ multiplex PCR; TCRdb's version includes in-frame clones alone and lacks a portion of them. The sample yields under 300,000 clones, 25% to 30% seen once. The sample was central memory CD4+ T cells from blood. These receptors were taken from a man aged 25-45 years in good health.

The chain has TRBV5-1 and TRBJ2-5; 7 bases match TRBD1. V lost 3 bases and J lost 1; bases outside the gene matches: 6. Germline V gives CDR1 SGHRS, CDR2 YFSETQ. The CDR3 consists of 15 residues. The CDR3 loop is CASSSGQTVQETQYF. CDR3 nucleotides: TGCGCCAGCAGCTCGGGACAGACCGTCCAAGAGACCCAGTACTTC.

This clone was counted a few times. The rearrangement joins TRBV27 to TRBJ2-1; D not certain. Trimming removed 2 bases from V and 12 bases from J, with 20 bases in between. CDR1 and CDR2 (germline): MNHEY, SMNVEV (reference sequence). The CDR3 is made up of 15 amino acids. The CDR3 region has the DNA TGTGCCAGCAGTTTAGCCCTTGGCCCTTACAACGGGCAGTTCTTC. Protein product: CASSLALGPYNGQFF.

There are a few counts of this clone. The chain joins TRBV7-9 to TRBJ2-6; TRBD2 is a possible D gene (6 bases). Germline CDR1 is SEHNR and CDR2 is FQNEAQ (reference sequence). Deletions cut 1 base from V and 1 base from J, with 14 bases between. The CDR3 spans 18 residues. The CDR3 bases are TGTGCCAGCAGCTTAGGTGGCGGGGAGCGATCTGGGGCCAACGTCCTGACTTTC. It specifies CASSLGGGERSGANVLTF.

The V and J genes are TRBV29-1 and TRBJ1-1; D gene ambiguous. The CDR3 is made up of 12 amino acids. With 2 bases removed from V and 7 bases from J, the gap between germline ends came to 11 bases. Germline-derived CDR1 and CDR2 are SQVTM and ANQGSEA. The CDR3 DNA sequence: TGCAGCGTTGAAATGGGAGGCTATGAAGCTTTCTTT. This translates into CSVEMGGYEAFF.

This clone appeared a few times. CDR3 DNA: TGCAGCGTTGACAGGGGAAGCACAGATACGCAGTATTTT. It translates to CSVDRGSTDTQYF. The chain carries TRBV29-1 and TRBJ2-3; the D gene is possibly TRBD1 (6 bases). This CDR3 has 13 amino acids. V lost 3 bases and J 0 bases, leaving 7 bases between the germline ends. From germline, CDR1 is SQVTM and CDR2 ANQGSEA.

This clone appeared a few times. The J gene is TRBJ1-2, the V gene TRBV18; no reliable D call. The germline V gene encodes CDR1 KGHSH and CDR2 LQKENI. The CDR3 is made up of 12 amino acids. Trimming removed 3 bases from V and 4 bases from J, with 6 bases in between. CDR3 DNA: TGTGCCAGCTCACCGGACGGCTATGGCTACACCTTC. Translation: CASSPDGYGYTF.

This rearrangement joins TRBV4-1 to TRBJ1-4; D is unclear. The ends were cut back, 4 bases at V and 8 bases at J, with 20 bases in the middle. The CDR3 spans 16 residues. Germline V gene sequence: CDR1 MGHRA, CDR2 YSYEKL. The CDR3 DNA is TGCGCCAGCAGCCGCTTACGGGCCGACCTGGGGGAAAAACTGTTTTTT. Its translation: CASSRLRADLGEKLFF.

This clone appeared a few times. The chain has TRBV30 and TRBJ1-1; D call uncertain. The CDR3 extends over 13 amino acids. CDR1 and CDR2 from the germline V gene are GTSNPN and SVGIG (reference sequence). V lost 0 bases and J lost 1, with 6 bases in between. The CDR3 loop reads CAWSVFGNTEAFF. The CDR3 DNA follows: TGTGCCTGGAGTGTGTTCGGGAACACTGAAGCTTTCTTT.

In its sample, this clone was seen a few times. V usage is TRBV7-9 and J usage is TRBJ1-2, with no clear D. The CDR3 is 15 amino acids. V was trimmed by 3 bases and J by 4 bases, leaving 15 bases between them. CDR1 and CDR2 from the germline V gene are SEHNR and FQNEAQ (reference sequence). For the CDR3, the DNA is TGTGCCAGCAGCTTTTCCGGGGATCGGAGCTATGGCTACACCTTC. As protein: CASSFSGDRSYGYTF.